This T cell receptor (beta chain) was sequenced during a study of technical replicates of blood from a handful of donors. Libraries were prepared by immunoSEQ multiplex PCR; TCRdb keeps only in-frame clonotypes and omits some of them. The sample has over 70,000 clones, more than 85% seen once. The CDR3 has 13 amino acids. Germline loops: CDR1 SGHAT, CDR2 FQNNGV. The V end lost 5 bases, the J end lost 4 bases, and 11 bases lay between the germline ends. This receptor was taken from a human donor in good health. Some clones in this sample may be carry-over from other donors' samples. This rearrangement joins TRBV11-2 to TRBJ1-2, with a weak D call TRBD1 (6 bases). Sequencing input: PBMCs. As DNA, the CDR3 is TGTGCCAGCAGCCCAGGACAGTCCTATGGCTACACCTTC. It translates to CASSPGQSYGYTF.